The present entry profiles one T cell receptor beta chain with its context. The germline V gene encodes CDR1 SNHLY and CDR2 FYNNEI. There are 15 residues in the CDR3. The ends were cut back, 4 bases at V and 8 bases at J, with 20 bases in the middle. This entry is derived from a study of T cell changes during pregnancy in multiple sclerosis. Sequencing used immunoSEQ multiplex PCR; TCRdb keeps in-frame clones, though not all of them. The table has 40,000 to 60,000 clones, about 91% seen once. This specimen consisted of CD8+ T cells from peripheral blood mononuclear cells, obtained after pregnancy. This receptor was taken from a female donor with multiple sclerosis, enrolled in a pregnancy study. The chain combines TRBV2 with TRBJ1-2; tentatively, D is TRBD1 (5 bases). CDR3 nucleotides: TGTGCCAGCAGTGTTTGGGGGGAATCCGTGGGAGGCTACACCTTC. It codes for CASSVWGESVGGYTF.